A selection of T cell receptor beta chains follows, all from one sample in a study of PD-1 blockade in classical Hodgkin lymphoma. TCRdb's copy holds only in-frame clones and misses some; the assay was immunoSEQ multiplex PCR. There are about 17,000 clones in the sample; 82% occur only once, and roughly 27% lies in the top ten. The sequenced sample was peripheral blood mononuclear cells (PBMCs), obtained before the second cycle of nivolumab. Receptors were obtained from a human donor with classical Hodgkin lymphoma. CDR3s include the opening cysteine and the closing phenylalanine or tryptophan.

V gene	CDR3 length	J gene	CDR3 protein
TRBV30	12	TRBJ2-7	CAWSGPGYEQYF
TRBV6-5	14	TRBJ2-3	CASGRDRGADTQYF
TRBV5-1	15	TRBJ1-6	CASSSDRGGGSPLHF
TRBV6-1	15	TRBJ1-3	CASSAQGGKGNTIYF
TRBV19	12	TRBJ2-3	CASSPRTDTQYF
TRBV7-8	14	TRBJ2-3	CASNAGGVADTQYF
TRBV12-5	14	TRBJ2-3	CASGSGQSTDTQYF
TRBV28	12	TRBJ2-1	CASSFLYNEQFF
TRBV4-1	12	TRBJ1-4	CASSQDHEKLFF
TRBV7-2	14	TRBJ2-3	CASSLEPTLDTQYF
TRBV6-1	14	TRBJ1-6	CASSVSTTNSPLHF
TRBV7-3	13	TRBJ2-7	CASSIGTDYEQYF
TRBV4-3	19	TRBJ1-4	CASSQVLTRLEATNEKLFF
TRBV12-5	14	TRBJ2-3	CPEGRGARPDTQYF
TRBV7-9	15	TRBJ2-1	CASSSTREYNNEQFF
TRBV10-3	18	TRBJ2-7	CAISEPPGKRGMPDEQYF
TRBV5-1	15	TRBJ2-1	CASSLEPTLYNEQFF
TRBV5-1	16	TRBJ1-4	CASSLAFSGVCEKLFF
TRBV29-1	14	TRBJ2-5	CSVVLGTGGETQYF
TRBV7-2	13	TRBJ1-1	CASSLVGKTEAFF
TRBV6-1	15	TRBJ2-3	CASEGTSGGAGTQYF
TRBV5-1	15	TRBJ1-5	CASSPWGGGMEPQHF
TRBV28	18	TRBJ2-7	CASVPHRPDRGVLYEQYF
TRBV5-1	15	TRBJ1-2	CASSRLTKGIYGYTF
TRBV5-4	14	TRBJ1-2	CASSLESQVYGYTF
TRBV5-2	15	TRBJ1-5	CASSAGPGGGKPQHF
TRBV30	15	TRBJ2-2	CAWSVLGKYTGELFF
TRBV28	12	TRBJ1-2	CASTRPDGGYTF
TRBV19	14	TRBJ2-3	CASSTASGADTQYF
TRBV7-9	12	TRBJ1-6	CASSLATSPLHF
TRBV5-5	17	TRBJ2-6	CASSFQAPTPGANVLTF
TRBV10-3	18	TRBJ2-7	CAISEQGWGARSGYEQYF
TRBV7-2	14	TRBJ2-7	CASSLEGASNEQYF
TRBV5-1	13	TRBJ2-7	CASSSAGAGEQYF
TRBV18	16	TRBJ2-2	CASSPGIDRHTGELFF
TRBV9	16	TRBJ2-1	CASSVAGRERGNEQFF
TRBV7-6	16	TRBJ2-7	CASSLGPGPIRLEQYF
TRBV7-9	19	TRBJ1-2	CASSRTAAGQGYSNYGYTF
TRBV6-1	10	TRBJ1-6	CASRGESLHF
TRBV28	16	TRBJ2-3	CASSLLNGGAGDTQYF
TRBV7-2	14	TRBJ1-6	CASSHGDRSSPLHF
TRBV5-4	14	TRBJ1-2	CASSPPGGPPGYTF
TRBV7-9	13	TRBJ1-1	CASSLVWGRGAFF
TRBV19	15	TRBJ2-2	CASSILQRRGGELFF
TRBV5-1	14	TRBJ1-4	CASSLDGNDEKLFF
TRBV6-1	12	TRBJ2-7	CASRDGAGEQYF